This T cell receptor beta chain came from a study of cytomegalovirus exposure and HLA in healthy donors (dated by TCRdb to the late 2010s). As for the study more broadly: According to an earlier analysis of 587 of the donors, 200 million or so T cells yielded 90 million to 130 million unique TCR beta sequences and more than 250 Gb of sequence data. An earlier analysis of 587 of the donors used high-throughput TCR beta sequencing to judge whether each TCR beta V gene segment behaved as functional or pseudogenic. High-throughput TCR immunosequencing, statistical association of individual TCRs with disease status, and machine learning were combined to predict cytomegalovirus infection status. A few DR-DQ haplotypes were treated as single units for association and clustering because of strong linkage in the cohort. Alongside the repertoire data, information on donor age, sex, ethnicity and CMV serostatus was compiled. The number of donors typed differed by locus, with about 620-630 for A, B, C, DRB1 and DQB1, around 560 for DQA1, 600 to 610 for DPA1, and some 440 for DPB1. Across 398 genotyped donors of the cohort, an average of approximately 240,000 unique TCR beta nucleotide sequences per donor were sequenced, and roughly 20% of those sequences were non-productive. All discovery cohort repertoires had been generated on a single sequencing platform. An early release that covered roughly 600 HLA-typed donors contained around 300 gigabases of sequencing data and tens of millions of unique TCR sequences. The study aimed to test whether cataloging public T cell receptors could reveal signatures of past pathogen exposure. The study used immunosequencing to profile the T cell repertoires of approximately 630 subjects and linked those repertoires to cytomegalovirus serostatus. In the later analysis, no new phenotypic data were used to find candidate immune exposures; instead, reliance was placed on TCR beta sequences and their occurrence across donors. Along with the approximately 700-subject first cohort, a separate validation cohort of over 90 different subjects was used. A later analysis re-examined previously published TCR beta repertoires from around 670 donors and added high-resolution HLA genotyping to investigate patterns of TCR occurrence. Among the roughly 400 genotyped donors, around 81% belonged to the genetic ancestry cluster associated with self-reported Caucasian donors. Class I and class II HLA loci were covered by the typing at four-digit resolution. Genome-wide SNP genotypes for about three fifths of the 666 donors were used in a later genetic analysis, which treated that subset as a discovery cohort.

V is shortened by 2 bases, J by 3 bases, and the region joining them spans 11 bases. The germline V gene encodes CDR1 SNHLY and CDR2 FYNNEI. The CDR3 runs 15 amino acids, cysteine and phenylalanine included. Just the 45-base CDR3 DNA is kept, in frame starting at base 1. The cohort consisted of 666 healthy bone marrow donors. At the time of sampling, every cohort member was nominally healthy, though immune exposures that went unrecorded were likely present. The donor tested CMV seropositive, placing the donor among the 250 to 300 seropositive members of the cohort. Each donor provided a peripheral blood sample, and peripheral blood mononuclear cells were used for TCR beta sequencing. The Qiagen DNeasy Blood Extraction Kit was used to extract genomic DNA from the blood cell samples. Library preparation used the immunoSEQ multiplex PCR assay. The multiplex PCR relied on a mix of 60 forward primers for TCR Vbeta segments and 13 reverse primers for TCR Jbeta segments. A multiplex PCR assay on genomic DNA amplified the CDR3 region of rearranged TCR beta genes. Amplified TCR beta libraries were sequenced as 87-base-pair reads on the Illumina HiSeq System. Per the source publication's procedure: A later analysis tallied approximately 87 million unique TCR beta chains across the 666 repertoires, and 10 million to 11 million of those chains were shared by two or more donors. Raw reads were error-corrected and collapsed into unique sequences with a nearest-neighbor algorithm that merged closely related sequences to remove PCR and sequencing errors. To assign V, D and J gene segments, CDR3 sequences were aligned to IMGT reference sequences. For a sequence to be retained, a match of at least six nucleotides to both a V gene segment and a J gene segment was required. Rearrangements were called productive when the CDR3 lacked stop codons and stayed in frame with V and J; all others were non-productive. Following IMGT convention, CDR3 was defined as the stretch from the second conserved V-encoded cysteine to the conserved J-encoded phenylalanine. The earlier analysis of fewer than 750 of the donors excluded sequences that lacked an unambiguous match to a single V gene segment. In an earlier analysis of several hundred of the donors, V segments were called functional above 56.7% productive rearrangements and were called segregating when the between-donor standard deviation exceeded 5%. To diagnose cytomegalovirus status from the catalog of TCR beta chain sequences, a statistical classification framework was built. A later analysis assigned V and J genes by comparing TCR nucleotide sequences with IMGT/GENE-DB human TR gene sequences. In a later analysis, CDR3 sequences and most-parsimonious VDJ recombination scenarios were assigned using the TCRdist pipeline. In a later analysis, every TCR beta chain was defined by the combination of its CDR3 amino acid sequence and its V-gene family, and reads without a unique V-gene family were dropped. In a later analysis, a few hundred highly shared, low-generation-probability nucleotide sequences were removed to address suspected cross-contamination and a sequencing artifact. For each public chain, a later analysis derived a clonal expansion index from normalized ranks of inferred template counts within each repertoire. A later analysis computed generation probabilities with a VDJ recombination model fitted to out-of-frame rearrangements, and checked the results against IGoR. Hypergeometric tests were used in a later analysis to score TCR-TCR, TCR-HLA and TCR-CMV co-occurrence, with a repertoire-size bias correction applied to the TCR pairs. To estimate false discovery rates, a later analysis permuted the HLA or CMV assignments 20 times. A later analysis grouped co-occurring TCRs with DBSCAN, adding TCRdist sequence similarity when clustering within HLA-allele-positive subsets. For co-occurrence clustering, repertoires with fewer than 30,000 or more than 120,000 public chains were excluded, along with several repertoires with anomalous nucleotide sharing. The source is immuneACCESS, and TCRdb retained only in-frame sequences with V and J called. Part of the clones is not carried over; for the studies checked, unresolved V genes explain less than half of this, and the remainder is unexplained. That table gives V, J and clone size, and the DNA gave D and trimming. Present in this sample are 60,000 to 75,000 clones, 78% of which were seen just once. 7.8% of the sample lies in the top ten.

Results and caveats for the whole study, not just this receptor: Presence/absence analyses assumed roughly uniform sequencing depth across donors, an assumption that may not hold. In a later analysis, several top co-occurrence clusters were reported to appear linked to parvovirus B19, influenza, CMV and Epstein-Barr virus. Assigning TCR associations to individual alleles was difficult when HLA alleles, especially DR and DQ, strongly co-occurred. HLA typing was unavailable for some donors at each locus, so association tests used only the typed subset. A later genetic analysis reported fewer N-insertions in productive TCRs among donors in an Asian-associated ancestry cluster than the approximately 700-donor mean. In the study, roughly 160 TCR beta chains were listed as associated with cytomegalovirus. In vitro tests confirmed that three of the cytomegalovirus-associated TCR beta chains recognize cytomegalovirus antigens. In an earlier analysis of a few hundred of the donors, most TCR beta V segments were observed in productive rearrangements about 87% or about 30% of the time, broadly matching IMGT annotations. Only TCR beta chains were sequenced in this cohort, and the absence of alpha or paired-chain data limited detectable features. The classifier was reported to diagnose cytomegalovirus status with high specificity and sensitivity in both the original cohort and the validation cohort. A later analysis associated 16,951 TCR beta sequences with specific HLA alleles at a false discovery rate of 0.05. It was suggested by the authors that the approach could potentially be generalized to other disease states and immunological phenotypes. Linkage disequilibrium might explain the correlated functional status among segregating V segments, but an unknown experimental factor could not be ruled out. The sequencing pipeline was judged likely to have produced a cluster of highly shared sequence variants as a technical artifact. Some IMGT-functional V segments, including TRBV6-2 and TRBV6-3, could not be told apart with the 87-base-pair reads, so those segments were excluded. In a later analysis, HLA-associated TCR beta chains were found to be more clonally expanded and to have lower generation probabilities than equally common non-associated chains. Most CMV-associated TCR beta chains appeared to be HLA-restricted in a later analysis, and the HLA associations seemed to be driven largely by CMV exposure. A further reported finding was that TCR beta sequences accurately predicted the HLA-A and HLA-B alleles for most subjects in the first cohort. An association between a missense DCLRE1C variant and V-gene and J-gene trimming of TCR beta chains was found in a later genetic analysis and replicated in an independent cohort. A later analysis found that TCR association rates varied across HLA loci, with DRB1 alleles showing the most associated TCRs and HLA-C alleles the fewest. Most TCR sequences were seen in very few donors, while some public TCRs were found in many individuals. The only immune exposure information available for the cohort was CMV serostatus. Because counts were too low, 15 or so rarely observed V segments, including chromosome 9 orphons, were excluded from the earlier analysis of 587 of the donors.

Concerning this clone: Its antigen is still unknown. Base qualities are not recorded, but no much larger clone differs from it by a single base.

The clonotype comes from a man between 18 and 35 years old in good health and CMV-seropositive. Sequenced: PBMCs. The chain employs TRBV2 and TRBJ1-5; TRBD1 is a possible D gene, resting on 5 matching bases. The bases are TGTGCCAGCAGTGAATCCAGGGTGTACAATCAGCCCCAGCATTTT. This codes for CASSESRVYNQPQHF.